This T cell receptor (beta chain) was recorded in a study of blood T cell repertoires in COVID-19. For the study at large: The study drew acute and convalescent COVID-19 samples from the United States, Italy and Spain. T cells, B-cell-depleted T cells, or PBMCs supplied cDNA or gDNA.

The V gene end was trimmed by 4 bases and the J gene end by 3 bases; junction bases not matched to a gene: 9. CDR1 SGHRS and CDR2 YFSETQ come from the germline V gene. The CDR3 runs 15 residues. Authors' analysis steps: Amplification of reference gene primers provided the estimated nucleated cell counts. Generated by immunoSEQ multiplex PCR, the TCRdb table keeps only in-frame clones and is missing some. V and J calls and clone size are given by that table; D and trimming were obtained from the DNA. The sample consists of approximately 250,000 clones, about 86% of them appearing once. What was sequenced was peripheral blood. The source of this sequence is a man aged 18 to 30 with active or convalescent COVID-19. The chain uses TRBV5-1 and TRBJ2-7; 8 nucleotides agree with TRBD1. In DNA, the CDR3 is TGCGCCAGCAGCCAAGGACAGGGCCCCCTCTACGAGCAGTACTTC. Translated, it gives CASSQGQGPLYEQYF.